This entry concerns a single T cell receptor (beta chain). The data were taken from a study of shared clonotypes between healthy human individuals. Genomic DNA from each subset was divided evenly over several immunoSEQ plates. The data were produced by immunoSEQ multiplex PCR, yet TCRdb's version contains in-frame clones alone and is incomplete. The sample lists 2 million to 3 million clones; roughly 93% were seen once. The CDR3 loop spans 15 amino acids. V gave up 3 bases and J gave up 3 bases; unmatched junction bases: 5. The germline gives CDR1 LNHNV, CDR2 YYDKDF (reference sequence). The chain couples TRBV15 to TRBJ2-1, with TRBD2 matching over 7 bases. This receptor was taken from a man younger than 30 in good health. Some clones in this sample may be carry-over from other donors' samples. Sample: naive CD4+ T cells from PBMCs. As to subset: CD45RA+ positively selected. CDR3 sequence reads: CATSSGPSGYNEQFF. The CDR3 coding sequence is TGTGCCACCAGCAGTGGGCCTAGCGGCTACAATGAGCAGTTCTTC.